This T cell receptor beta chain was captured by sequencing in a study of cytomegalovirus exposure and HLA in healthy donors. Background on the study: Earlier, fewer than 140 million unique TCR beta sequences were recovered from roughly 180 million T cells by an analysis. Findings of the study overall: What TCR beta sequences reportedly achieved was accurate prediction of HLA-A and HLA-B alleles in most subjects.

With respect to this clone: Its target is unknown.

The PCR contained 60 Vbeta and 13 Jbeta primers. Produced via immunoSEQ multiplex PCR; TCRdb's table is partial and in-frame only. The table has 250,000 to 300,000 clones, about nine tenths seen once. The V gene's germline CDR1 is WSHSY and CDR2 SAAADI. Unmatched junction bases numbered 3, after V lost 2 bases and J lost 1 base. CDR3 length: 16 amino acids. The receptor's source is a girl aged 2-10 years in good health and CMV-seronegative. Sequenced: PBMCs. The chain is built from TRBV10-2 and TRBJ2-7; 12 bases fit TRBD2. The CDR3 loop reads CASSETGTSGSYEQYF. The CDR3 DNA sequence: TGCGCCAGCAGTGAGACGGGGACTAGCGGGTCCTACGAGCAGTACTTC.